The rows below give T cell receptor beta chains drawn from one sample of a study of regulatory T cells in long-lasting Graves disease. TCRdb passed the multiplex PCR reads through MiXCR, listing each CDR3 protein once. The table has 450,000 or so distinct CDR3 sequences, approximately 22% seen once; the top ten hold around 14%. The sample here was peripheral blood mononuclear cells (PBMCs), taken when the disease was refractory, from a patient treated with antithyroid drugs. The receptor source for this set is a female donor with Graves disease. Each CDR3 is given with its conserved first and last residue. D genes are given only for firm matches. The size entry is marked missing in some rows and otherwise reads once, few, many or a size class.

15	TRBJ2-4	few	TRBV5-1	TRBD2	TGCGCCAGCAAAAGACTAGCGGGGGGCAAAAACATTCAGTACTTC	CASKRLAGGKNIQYF
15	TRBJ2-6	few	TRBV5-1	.	TGCGCCAGCAGCTTGGATGCTACGGGGGCCAACGTCCTGACTTTC	CASSLDATGANVLTF
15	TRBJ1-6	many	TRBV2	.	TGTGCCAGCAAGGAACAGAGCTCCTATAATTCACCCCTCCACTTT	CASKEQSSYNSPLHF
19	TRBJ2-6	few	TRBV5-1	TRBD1	TGCGCCAGCAGCTCAGGTGACAGGGCGTCGAAGATTGGGGCCAACGTCCTGACTTTC	CASSSGDRASKIGANVLTF
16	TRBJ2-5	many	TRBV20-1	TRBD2	TGCAGTGCTAGAGATCCCGCTTCGGGGGGGTTTGAGACCCAGTACTTC	CSARDPASGGFETQYF
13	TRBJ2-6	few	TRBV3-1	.	TGTGCCAGCAGCCAAGCTGGGGCCAACGTCCTGACTTTC	CASSQAGANVLTF
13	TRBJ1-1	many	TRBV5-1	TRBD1	TGCGCCAGCAGCTTAACAGGGGTGGCTGAAGCTTTCTTT	CASSLTGVAEAFF
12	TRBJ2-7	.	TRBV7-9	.	TGTGCCAGCAGCCGGGACACCCCCGAGAGGTACTTC	CASSRDTPERYF
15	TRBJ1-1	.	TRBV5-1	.	TGCGCCAGCAGCTCCATACAGGGAACAGGCACTGAAGCTTTCTTT	CASSSIQGTGTEAFF
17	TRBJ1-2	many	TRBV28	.	TGTGCCAGCAGAACACCCGTGGTTGCAGGCTATAACTATGGCTACACCTTC	CASRTPVVAGYNYGYTF
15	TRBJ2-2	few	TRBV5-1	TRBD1	TGCGCCAGCAGCCCCCGGGACAGGGCTACCGGGGAGCTGTTTTTT	CASSPRDRATGELFF
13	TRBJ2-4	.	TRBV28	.	TGTGCCAGCCGAGGGCTGGGCAAAAACATTCAGTACTTC	CASRGLGKNIQYF
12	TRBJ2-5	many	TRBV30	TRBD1	TGTGCCTGGAGAGGGGGCCGGGAGACCCAGTACTTC	CAWRGGRETQYF
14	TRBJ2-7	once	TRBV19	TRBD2	TGTGCCAGTAGTGATAGCGGGAGTTCCCACGAGCAGTACTTC	CASSDSGSSHEQYF
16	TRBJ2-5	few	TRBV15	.	TGTGCCACCAGCGTGGAGGTTTCTGGCGATCAAGAGACCCAGTACTTC	CATSVEVSGDQETQYF
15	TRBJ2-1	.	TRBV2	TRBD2	TGTGCCAGCAGTCCCCGGAGCGGGGGGAGCAATGAGCAGTTCTTC	CASSPRSGGSNEQFF
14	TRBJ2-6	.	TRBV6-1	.	TGTGCCAGCAGGTTTGGGGCTGGGGCCAACGTCCTGACTTTC	CASRFGAGANVLTF
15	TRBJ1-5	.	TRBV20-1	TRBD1	TGCAGTGCTAGAGATTTGGGGACAGGCAATCAGCCCCAGCATTTT	CSARDLGTGNQPQHF
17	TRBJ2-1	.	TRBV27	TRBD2	TGTGCCAGCAGTCCCGGACTAGCGGGTCTCTCCTACAATGAGCAGTTCTTC	CASSPGLAGLSYNEQFF
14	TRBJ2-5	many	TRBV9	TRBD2	TGTGCCAGCAGCCCTAGCGGATCGGGAGAGACCCAGTACTTC	CASSPSGSGETQYF
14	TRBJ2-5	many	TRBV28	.	TGTGCCAGCAACGAAATGGGATTCCAAGAGACCCAGTACTTC	CASNEMGFQETQYF
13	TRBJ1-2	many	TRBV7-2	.	TGTGCCAGCAGAACCGACGGCAGCTATGGCTACACCTTC	CASRTDGSYGYTF
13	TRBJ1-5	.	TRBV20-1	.	TGCAGTGCGCCTGCAGGTCCCAATCAGCCCCAGCATTTT	CSAPAGPNQPQHF
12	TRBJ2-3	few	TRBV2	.	TGTGCCAGCAGTGAGAACAGAGGGAAGCAGTATTTT	CASSENRGKQYF
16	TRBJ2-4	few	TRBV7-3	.	TGTGCCAGCAGCTTAGGACGGGACGGGCACAAAAACATTCAGTACTTC	CASSLGRDGHKNIQYF
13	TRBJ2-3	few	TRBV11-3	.	TGTGCCAGCAGCTCTAGCCGCACAGATACGCAGTATTTT	CASSSSRTDTQYF
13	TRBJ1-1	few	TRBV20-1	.	TGCAGTGCACCGTCTTCAGGGTGGACTGAAGCTTTCTTT	CSAPSSGWTEAFF
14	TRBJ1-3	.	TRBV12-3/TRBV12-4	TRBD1	TGTGCCAGCAGCCGACAGGGAGCAGGAAACACCATATATTTT	CASSRQGAGNTIYF
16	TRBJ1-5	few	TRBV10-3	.	TGTGCCATCAGTGAGTCAGGGGGACGGCTCAATCAGCCCCAGCATTTT	CAISESGGRLNQPQHF
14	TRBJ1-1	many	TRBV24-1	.	TGTGCCACCATTCCATCTAGCACGAACACTGAAGCTTTCTTT	CATIPSSTNTEAFF
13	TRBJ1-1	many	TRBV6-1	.	TGTGCTGGGGGGGGGCCTATGAACACTGAAGCTTTCTTT	CAGGGPMNTEAFF
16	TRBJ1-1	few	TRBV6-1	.	TGTGCCAGCAGCCTTATGGGGCGCGGGGTAAACACTGAAGCTTTCTTT	CASSLMGRGVNTEAFF
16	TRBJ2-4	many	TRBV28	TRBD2	TGTGCCAGCTCGCCCGGACTAGCGGTAGCCAAAAACATTCAGTACTTC	CASSPGLAVAKNIQYF
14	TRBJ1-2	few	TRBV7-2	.	TGTGCCAGCAGCTTAGCGGCAGGGCCCTATGGCTACACCTTC	CASSLAAGPYGYTF
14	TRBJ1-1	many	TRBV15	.	TGTGCCACCAGCAGAGATCGCAGGAACACTGAAGCTTTCTTT	CATSRDRRNTEAFF
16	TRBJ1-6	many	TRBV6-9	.	TGTGCCAGCAGTTATAAGGGAGGGATTACTAATTCACCCCTCCACTTT	CASSYKGGITNSPLHF
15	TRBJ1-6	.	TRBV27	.	TGTGCCAGCAGTTCCCTAGGGGGGCACAATTCACCCCTCCACTTT	CASSSLGGHNSPLHF
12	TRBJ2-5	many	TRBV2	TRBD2	TGTGCCAGCGGGGGGGATGAGGAGACCCAGTACTTC	CASGGDEETQYF
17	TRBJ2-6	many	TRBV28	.	TGTGCCAGCTTTGGTTCAGGGCCACTATCTGGGGCCAACGTCCTGACTTTC	CASFGSGPLSGANVLTF
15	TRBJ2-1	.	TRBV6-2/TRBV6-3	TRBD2	TGTGCCAGCAGCCCCGGGGTAGCGGGAGCGAATGAGCAGTTCTTC	CASSPGVAGANEQFF
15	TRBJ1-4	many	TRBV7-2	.	TGTGCCAGCAGCTTAGGGTTTGCAACTAATGAAAAACTGTTTTTT	CASSLGFATNEKLFF
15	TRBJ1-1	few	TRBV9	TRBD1	TGTGCCAGCAGAGGGACAGGGGCCACTAACACTGAAGCTTTCTTT	CASRGTGATNTEAFF
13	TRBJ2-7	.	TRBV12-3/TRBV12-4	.	TGTGCCAGCAGTTCCAACAGCTTCTACGAGCAGTACTTC	CASSSNSFYEQYF
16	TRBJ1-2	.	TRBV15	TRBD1	TGTGCCACCAGCAGAGGGACAGGAGCTTACGAGGGGGGCTACACCTTC	CATSRGTGAYEGGYTF
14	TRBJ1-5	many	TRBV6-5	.	TGTGCCAGCAGTTACAGGACGGTCAATCAGCCCCAGCATTTT	CASSYRTVNQPQHF
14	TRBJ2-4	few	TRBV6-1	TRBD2	TGTGCCAGCAGCGGGGGGGGGGGCATAAACATTCAGTACTTC	CASSGGGGINIQYF
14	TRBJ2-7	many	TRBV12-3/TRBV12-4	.	TGTGCCAGCAGTTTAGGTCCGGGTCCTTACGAGCAGTACTTC	CASSLGPGPYEQYF
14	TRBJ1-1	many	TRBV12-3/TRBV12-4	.	TGTGCCAGCAGTTTACAGACGGTGGGCTCTGAAGCTTTCTTT	CASSLQTVGSEAFF
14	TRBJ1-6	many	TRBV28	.	TGTGCCAGCGAAAAAGACAGCTATAATTCACCCCTCCACTTT	CASEKDSYNSPLHF
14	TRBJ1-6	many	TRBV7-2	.	TGTGCCAGCAGCCAGTTATCATATAATTCGCCCCTCCACTTT	CASSQLSYNSPLHF
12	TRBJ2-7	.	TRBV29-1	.	TGCAGCGTTTTTGGACAGTCCTACGAGCAGTACTTC	CSVFGQSYEQYF
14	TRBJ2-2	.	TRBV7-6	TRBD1	TGTGCCAGCAGCTCCCGACAGGGTCCCGGGGAGCTGTTTTTT	CASSSRQGPGELFF
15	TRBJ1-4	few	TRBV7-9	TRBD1	TGTGCCAGCAGCCCCCTTGACAGGGAAAATGAAAAACTGTTTTTT	CASSPLDRENEKLFF
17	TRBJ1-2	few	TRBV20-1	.	TGCAGTGCTAGAGATCTCGGGATCCAGTCGCTGGGCGGGGGCTACACCTTC	CSARDLGIQSLGGGYTF
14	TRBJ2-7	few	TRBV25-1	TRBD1	TGTGCCAGCAGTGTAAGGACAGGGGCGTACGAGCAGTACTTC	CASSVRTGAYEQYF
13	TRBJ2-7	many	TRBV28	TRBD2	TGTGCCAGCAGCGCGGGGGGTCAAAACGAGCAGTACTTC	CASSAGGQNEQYF
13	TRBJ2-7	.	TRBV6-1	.	TGTACCAGCCTCTCAAGACTGTCCTACGAGCAGTACTTC	CTSLSRLSYEQYF
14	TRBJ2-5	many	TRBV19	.	TGTGCCAGTACCCTAGACGCGGGCGCGGAGACCCAGTACTTC	CASTLDAGAETQYF
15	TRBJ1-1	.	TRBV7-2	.	TGTGCCAGCAGCTCAATGGACGGAGAGGGGACTGAAGCTTTCTTT	CASSSMDGEGTEAFF
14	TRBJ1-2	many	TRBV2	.	TGTGCCAGCAGTGAGGGCAGGAAGGACTATGGCTACACCTTC	CASSEGRKDYGYTF